Reported below is one TCR beta chain. Its target is unknown. With UMI labels, 5' RACE was used to prepare the TRB cDNA libraries. No DNA is given; TCRdb re-called the 5' RACE reads and lists each CDR3 protein once. This sample's clone table lists about 56,000 distinct CDR3 sequences. The sample belongs to a study of CXCR3-negative and CXCR3-positive naive CD8 T cells. The CDR3 contains 13 residues. Germline CDR1 reads SGHTA; CDR2 reads FQGNSA. Study results and limitations: Naive CXCR3-positive and CXCR3-negative cells shared TRBV-TRBJ usage; memory cells diverged.

Sequencing was done on a sample of memory CD8+ T cells from blood. The TCR was taken from a human donor in good health. Some clones in this sample may be carry-over from other donors' samples. J is TRBJ2-3 and V is TRBV7-2. This CDR3 is CASSLALTDTQYF.